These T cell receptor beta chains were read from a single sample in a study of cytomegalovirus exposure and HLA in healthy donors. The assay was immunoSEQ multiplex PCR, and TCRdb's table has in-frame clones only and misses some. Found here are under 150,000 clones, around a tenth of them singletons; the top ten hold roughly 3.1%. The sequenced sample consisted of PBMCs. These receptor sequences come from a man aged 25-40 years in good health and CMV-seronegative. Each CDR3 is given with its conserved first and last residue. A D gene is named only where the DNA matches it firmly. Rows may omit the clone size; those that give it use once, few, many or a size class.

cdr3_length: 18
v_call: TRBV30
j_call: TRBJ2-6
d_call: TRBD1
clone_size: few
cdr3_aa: CAWSSTGTGFSGANVLTF
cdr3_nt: TGTGCCTGGAGTTCTACCGGGACAGGGTTTTCTGGGGCCAACGTCCTGACTTTC

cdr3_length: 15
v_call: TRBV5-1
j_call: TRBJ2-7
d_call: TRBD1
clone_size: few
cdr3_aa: CASSLDAGGIYEQYF
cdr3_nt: TGCGCCAGCAGCTTGGATGCAGGGGGCATCTACGAGCAGTACTTC

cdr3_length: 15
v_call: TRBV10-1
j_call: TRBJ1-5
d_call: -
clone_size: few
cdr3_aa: CASSESMGREQPQHF
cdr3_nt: TGCGCCAGCAGTGAGTCGATGGGGAGGGAGCAGCCCCAGCATTTT

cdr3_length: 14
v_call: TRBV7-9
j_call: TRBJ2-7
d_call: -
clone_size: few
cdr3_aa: CASSLSGARYEQYF
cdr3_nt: TGTGCCAGCAGCTTAAGTGGAGCTCGCTACGAGCAGTACTTC

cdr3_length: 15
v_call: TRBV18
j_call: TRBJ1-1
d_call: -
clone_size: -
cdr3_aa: CASPREQGMNTEAFF
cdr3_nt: TGTGCCAGCCCGAGGGAGCAGGGGATGAACACTGAAGCTTTCTTT

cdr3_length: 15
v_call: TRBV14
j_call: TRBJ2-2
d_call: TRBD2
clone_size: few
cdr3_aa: CASSSLGLANGELFF
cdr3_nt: TGTGCCAGCAGTAGCCTGGGACTAGCGAACGGGGAGCTGTTTTTT

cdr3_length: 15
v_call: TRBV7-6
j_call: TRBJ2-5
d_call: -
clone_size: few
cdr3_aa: CASSLDTGRMETQYF
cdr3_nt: TGTGCCAGCAGCCTGGACACCGGAAGGATGGAGACCCAGTACTTC

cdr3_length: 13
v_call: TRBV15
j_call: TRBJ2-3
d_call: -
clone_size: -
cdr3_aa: CATSPRGTDTQYF
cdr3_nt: TGTGCCACCAGTCCCCGGGGCACAGATACGCAGTATTTT

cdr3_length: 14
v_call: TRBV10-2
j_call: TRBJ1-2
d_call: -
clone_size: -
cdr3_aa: CASSEPGRGYGYTF
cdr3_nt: TGCGCCAGCAGTGAGCCCGGACGGGGCTATGGCTACACCTTC

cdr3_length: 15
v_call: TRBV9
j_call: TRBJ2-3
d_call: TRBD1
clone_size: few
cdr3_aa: CASSVGQGAPDTQYF
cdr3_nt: TGTGCCAGCAGCGTAGGACAGGGGGCCCCAGATACGCAGTATTTT

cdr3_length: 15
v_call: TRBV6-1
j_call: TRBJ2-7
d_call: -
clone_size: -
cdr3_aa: CASSGGAQGYYEQYF
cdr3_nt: TGTGCCAGCAGTGGGGGAGCACAGGGATACTACGAGCAGTACTTC

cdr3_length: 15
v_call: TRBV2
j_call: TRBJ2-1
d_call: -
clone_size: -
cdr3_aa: CASSEGLSSYNEQFF
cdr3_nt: TGTGCCAGCAGTGAGGGGCTGAGCTCCTACAATGAGCAGTTCTTC

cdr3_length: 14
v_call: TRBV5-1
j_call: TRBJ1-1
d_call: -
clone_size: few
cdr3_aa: CASSSTPGNTEAFF
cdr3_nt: TGCGCCAGCAGCTCAACTCCGGGAAACACTGAAGCTTTCTTT

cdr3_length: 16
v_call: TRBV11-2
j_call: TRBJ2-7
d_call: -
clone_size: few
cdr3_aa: CASRPTGGAKNYEQYF
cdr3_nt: TGTGCCAGCAGACCCACAGGGGGGGCTAAAAACTACGAGCAGTACTTC

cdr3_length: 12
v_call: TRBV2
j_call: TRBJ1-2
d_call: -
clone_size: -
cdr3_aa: CASTAGHYGYTF
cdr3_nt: TGTGCCAGCACCGCAGGGCACTATGGCTACACCTTC

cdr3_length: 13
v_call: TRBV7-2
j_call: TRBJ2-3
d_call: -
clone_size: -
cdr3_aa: CASSPYARDTQYF
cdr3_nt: TGTGCCAGCAGCCCCTACGCGAGGGATACGCAGTATTTT

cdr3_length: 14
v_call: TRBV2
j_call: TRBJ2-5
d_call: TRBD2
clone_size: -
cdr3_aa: CASSNSGKGETQYF
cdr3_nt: TGTGCCAGCAGCAATAGCGGGAAGGGAGAGACCCAGTACTTC

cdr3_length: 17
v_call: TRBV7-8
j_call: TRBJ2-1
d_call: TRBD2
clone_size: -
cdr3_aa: CASSPSGASGPFNEQFF
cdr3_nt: TGTGCCAGCAGCCCCTCGGGGGCTAGCGGGCCATTCAATGAGCAGTTCTTC

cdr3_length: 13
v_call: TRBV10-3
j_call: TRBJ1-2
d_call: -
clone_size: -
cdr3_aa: CATSGGTAYGYTF
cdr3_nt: TGTGCCACCTCGGGAGGGACCGCCTATGGCTACACCTTC

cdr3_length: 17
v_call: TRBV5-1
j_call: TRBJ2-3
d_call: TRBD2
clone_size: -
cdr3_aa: CASSLLPSGGFTDTQYF
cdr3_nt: TGCGCCAGCAGCTTGCTCCCCAGCGGGGGGTTCACAGATACGCAGTATTTT

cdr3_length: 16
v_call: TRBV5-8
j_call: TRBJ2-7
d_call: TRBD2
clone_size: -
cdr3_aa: CASSFGTSGISYEQYF
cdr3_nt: TGTGCCAGCAGCTTTGGGACTAGCGGGATCTCCTACGAGCAGTACTTC

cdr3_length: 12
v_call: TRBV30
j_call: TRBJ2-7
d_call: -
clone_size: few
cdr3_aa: CAWSVGQREQYF
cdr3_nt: TGTGCCTGGAGTGTAGGGCAGCGGGAGCAGTACTTC

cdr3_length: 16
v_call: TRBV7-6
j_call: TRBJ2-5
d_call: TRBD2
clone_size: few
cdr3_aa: CASSLETSERGETQYF
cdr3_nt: TGTGCCAGCAGCTTAGAGACTAGCGAAAGGGGGGAGACCCAGTACTTC

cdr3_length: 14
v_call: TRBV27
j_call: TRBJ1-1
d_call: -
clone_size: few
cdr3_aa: CASNFRGMNTEAFF
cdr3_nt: TGTGCCAGCAATTTCCGGGGGATGAACACTGAAGCTTTCTTT

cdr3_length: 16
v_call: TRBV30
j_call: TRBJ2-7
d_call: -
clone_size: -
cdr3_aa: CAWSTLGWGGDYEQYF
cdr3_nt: TGTGCCTGGAGTACCCTCGGATGGGGGGGCGACTACGAGCAGTACTTC

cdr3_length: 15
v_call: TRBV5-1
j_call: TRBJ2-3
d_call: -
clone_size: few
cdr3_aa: CASSLEQALTDTQYF
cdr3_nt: TGCGCCAGCAGCTTGGAACAGGCACTCACAGATACGCAGTATTTT

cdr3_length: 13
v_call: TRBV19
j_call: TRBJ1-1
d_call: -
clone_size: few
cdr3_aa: CASFTGIVAEAFF
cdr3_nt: TGTGCCAGTTTTACGGGAATCGTAGCGGAAGCTTTCTTT

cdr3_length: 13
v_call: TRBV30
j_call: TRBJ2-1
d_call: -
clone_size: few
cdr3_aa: CAWSVAPVYEQFF
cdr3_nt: TGTGCCTGGAGTGTAGCCCCGGTCTATGAGCAGTTCTTC